The 16 T cell receptor beta chains presented below share a single source sample, sequenced in a study of T cell responses to AZD1222 COVID-19 vaccine. Profiling relied on immunoSEQ multiplex PCR, and the TCRdb table lists in-frame clones only, not all of them. The table has over 100,000 clones, 86% seen once; the top ten hold approximately 20%. Sequencing was performed on peripheral blood, taken on day 0 of AZD1222 vaccination. The origin of the receptors is an adult in good health.

V is TRBV7-2 and J is TRBJ1-5; unclear D gene. Between the trimmed V and J ends, which lost 4 bases and 0 bases, there was a span of 10 bases. CDR3 size: 15 residues. Germline CDR1 is SGHTA and CDR2 is FQGNSA. CDR3 DNA: TGTGCCAGCAGCTCACAGAAATATAGCAATCAGCCCCAGCATTTT. This gives the protein CASSSQKYSNQPQHF.

The chain employs TRBV27 and TRBJ1-1, with 8 bases matching TRBD1. Germline V gene data show CDR1 as MNHEY and CDR2 as SMNVEV (reference sequence). The V and J ends lost 6 bases and 7 bases, in that order; junction bases with no gene match: 10. This CDR3 has 14 amino acids. CDR3 DNA: TGTGCCAGCAGCCTTCAGGGGGCATTGGTTGAAGCTTTCTTT. Protein sequence: CASSLQGALVEAFF.

V is TRBV19 and J is TRBJ2-6, with D hard to call. The CDR3 spans 18 residues. Trimming cost V 7 bases and J 0 bases, with 19 bases left between them. The germline V gene encodes CDR1 LNHDA and CDR2 SQIVND (reference sequence). This CDR3 is CASTRFPALSSGANVLTF. The CDR3 DNA reads as TGTGCCAGTACCCGATTCCCGGCATTATCCTCTGGGGCCAACGTCCTGACTTTC.

This chain joins TRBV25-1 and TRBJ1-2; D possibly corresponds to TRBD1 (5 bases). This CDR3 is built from 14 residues. Germline CDR1 is MGHDK and CDR2 is SYGVNS. The V and J ends lost 0 bases and 8 bases respectively, with 13 bases between them. CDR3 residues: CASSEYGRETGYTF. CDR3 DNA sequence: TGTGCCAGCAGTGAATATGGCAGGGAGACAGGCTACACCTTC.

Regarding this clone: The junction departs from the called germline gene at one end, perhaps through a read error. This chain uses TRBV6-5 with TRBJ1-1, with a tentative D call TRBD1 (6 bases). In germline, CDR1 is MNHEY, CDR2 SVGAGI. The CDR3 consists of 12 residues. DNA for the CDR3: TGTGCCAGCAGCCCGGGGGGCCTTAGTCTGATCTTT. It specifies CASSPGGLSLIF.

J is TRBJ1-4 and V is TRBV5-1, with D unclear. The CDR3 runs 15 residues. V was trimmed by 0 bases and J by 4 bases, leaving 10 bases between them. Germline values: CDR1 SGHRS, CDR2 YFSETQ. CDR3 amino acids: CASSLAGMGNEKLFF. Written as DNA, the CDR3 is TGCGCCAGCAGCTTGGCCGGGATGGGTAATGAAAAACTGTTTTTT.

This chain joins TRBV6-5 and TRBJ2-7; 8 bases align to TRBD2. Germline loops: CDR1 MNHEY, CDR2 SVGAGI. Unmatched junction bases numbered 13, after V lost 11 bases and J lost 1 base. The length of the CDR3 is 15 residues. In DNA form, the CDR3 reads TGTGCCTCCCGAGGGCCGGGGGGGCGATCCTACGAGCAGTACTTC. Translation gives CASRGPGGRSYEQYF.

This chain uses TRBV7-2 with TRBJ2-1; D possibly corresponds to TRBD2 (5 bases). Germline CDR1 and CDR2: SGHTA and FQGNSA. CDR3 length equals 12 residues. Deletions cut 2 bases from V and 9 bases from J, with 8 bases between. CDR3 in amino acids: CASSLIEGEQFF. The CDR3 bases are TGTGCCAGCAGCTTAATTGAGGGTGAGCAGTTCTTC.

The chain is built from TRBV7-9 and TRBJ1-3; 8 positions agree with TRBD1. V gave up 5 bases and J gave up 3 bases; unmatched junction bases: 3. This CDR3 spans 14 amino acids. Germline CDR1 reads SEHNR; CDR2 reads FQNEAQ (reference sequence). The CDR3 here is CASSADRDGNTIYF. The CDR3 DNA follows: TGTGCCAGCAGCGCGGACAGGGATGGAAACACCATATATTTT.

This chain joins TRBV7-2 and TRBJ2-4; TRBD2 is a possible D gene (7 bases). Germline V gene data show CDR1 as SGHTA and CDR2 as FQGNSA. CDR3 length: 13 residues. Between the trimmed V and J ends, which lost 7 bases and 8 bases, there was a span of 15 bases. The CDR3 coding sequence is TGTGCCAGCACCCTGGGGGGGCTACACATTCAGTACTTC. It encodes CASTLGGLHIQYF.

This CDR3 reads CASSSGGAGDTIYF. CDR3 DNA sequence: TGTGCCAGCAGTTCAGGGGGCGCCGGGGACACCATATATTTT. V usage is TRBV6-5 and J usage is TRBJ1-3; 8 bases line up with TRBD1. The V and J ends lost 4 bases and 8 bases, in that order; junction bases with no gene match: 7. The length of the CDR3 is 14 residues. Germline CDR1 and CDR2: MNHEY and SVGAGI.

The rearrangement uses TRBV20-1 and TRBJ1-2; D remains unclear. Trimming stripped 7 bases from V and 2 bases from J, with 8 bases between. In germline, CDR1 is DFQATT, CDR2 SNEGSKA (reference sequence). The CDR3 covers 11 residues. CDR3 residues: CSVGQNYGYTF. The CDR3 DNA sequence: TGCAGTGTGGGTCAGAACTATGGCTACACCTTC.

The CDR3 DNA is TGTGCCAGCTCACGGGGGGGCGCGGATGAAAAACTGTTTTTT. The encoded protein is CASSRGGADEKLFF. V gene TRBV18 combines with J gene TRBJ1-4; D perhaps matches TRBD1 (6 bases). CDR1 and CDR2 from the germline V gene are KGHSH and LQKENI. The CDR3 is made up of 14 amino acids. Deletions cut 4 bases from V and 6 bases from J, with 12 bases between.

As regards this clone: The junction shows a germline mismatch at one end, possibly a read error. J is TRBJ2-7 and V is TRBV18; TRBD1 matches 8 bases. The CDR3 runs 13 residues. CDR1 is KGHSH and CDR2 is LQKENI in the germline V gene. The CDR3 DNA reads TGTGCCACCTCAGAGGGACAGGCATACGAGCAGTACTTC. It yields the protein CATSEGQAYEQYF.

Concerning this clone itself: At the DNA level, this CDR3 is encoded by other sequences in the same sample as well. This chain uses TRBV27 with TRBJ2-7; no reliable D call. Germline-derived CDR1 and CDR2 are MNHEY and SMNVEV (reference sequence). V lost 3 bases, J lost 4 bases, and 4 bases lay in between. CDR3 length equals 11 residues. CDR3 DNA: TGTGCCAGCAGTTTGGGGTACGAGCAGTACTTC. It codes for CASSLGYEQYF.

The rearrangement links TRBV6-5 to TRBJ1-6; 10 positions match TRBD1. Trimming removed 6 bases from V and 12 bases from J; junction bases left unmatched: 11. This CDR3 comprises 15 residues. Germline V gene lookup returns CDR1 MNHEY and CDR2 SVGAGI. CDR3 sequence: CASSGTGVFGGPLHF. CDR3 DNA: TGTGCCAGCAGCGGGACAGGGGTTTTTGGAGGACCCCTCCACTTT.